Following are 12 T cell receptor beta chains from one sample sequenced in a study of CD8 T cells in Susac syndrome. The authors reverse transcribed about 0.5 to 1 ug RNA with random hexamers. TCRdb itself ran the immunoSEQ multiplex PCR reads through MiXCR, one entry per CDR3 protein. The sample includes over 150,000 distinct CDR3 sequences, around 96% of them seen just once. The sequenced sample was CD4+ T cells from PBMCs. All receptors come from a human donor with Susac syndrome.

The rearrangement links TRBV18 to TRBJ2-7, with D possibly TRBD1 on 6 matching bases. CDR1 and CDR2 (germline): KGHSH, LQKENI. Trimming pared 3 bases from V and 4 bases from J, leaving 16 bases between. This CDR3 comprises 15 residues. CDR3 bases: TGTGCCAGCTCACCCACAGGGACAACCTTTTACGAGCAGTACTTC. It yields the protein CASSPTGTTFYEQYF.

The CDR3: CASSVHYEQFF. DNA for the CDR3: TGTGCCAGCAGTGTACACTATGAGCAGTTCTTC. V and J are TRBV6-1 and TRBJ2-1; no clear D gene. The V and J ends lost 4 bases and 8 bases respectively, with 6 bases between them. CDR3 length equals 11 residues. The V gene's germline CDR1 is MNHNS and CDR2 SASEGT.

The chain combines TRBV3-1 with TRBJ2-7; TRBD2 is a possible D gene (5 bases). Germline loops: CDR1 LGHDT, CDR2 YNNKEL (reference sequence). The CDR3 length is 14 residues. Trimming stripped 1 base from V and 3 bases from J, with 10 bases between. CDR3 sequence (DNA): TGTGCCAGCAGCCAAGTGGACTCAGGCTACGAGCAGTACTTC. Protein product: CASSQVDSGYEQYF.

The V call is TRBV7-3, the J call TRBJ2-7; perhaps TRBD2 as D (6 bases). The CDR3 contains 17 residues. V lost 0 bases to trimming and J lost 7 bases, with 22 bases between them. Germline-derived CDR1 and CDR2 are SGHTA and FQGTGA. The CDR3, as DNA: TGTGCCAGCAGCTTAACAGCTCGCGGGGAACAAGGGGAAGAGCAGTACTTC. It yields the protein CASSLTARGEQGEEQYF.

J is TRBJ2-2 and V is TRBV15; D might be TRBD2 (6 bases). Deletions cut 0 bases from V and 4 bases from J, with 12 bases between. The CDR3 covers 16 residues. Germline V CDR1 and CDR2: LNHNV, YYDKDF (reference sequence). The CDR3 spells CATSRERDPVTGELFF. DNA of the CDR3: TGTGCCACCAGCAGAGAGCGGGACCCCGTCACCGGGGAGCTGTTTTTT.

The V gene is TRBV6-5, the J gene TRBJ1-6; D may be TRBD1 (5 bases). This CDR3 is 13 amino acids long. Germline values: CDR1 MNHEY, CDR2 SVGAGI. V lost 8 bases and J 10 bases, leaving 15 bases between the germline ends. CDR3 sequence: CASRTGVESPLHF. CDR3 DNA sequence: TGTGCCAGCCGGACGGGGGTAGAGTCACCCCTCCACTTT.

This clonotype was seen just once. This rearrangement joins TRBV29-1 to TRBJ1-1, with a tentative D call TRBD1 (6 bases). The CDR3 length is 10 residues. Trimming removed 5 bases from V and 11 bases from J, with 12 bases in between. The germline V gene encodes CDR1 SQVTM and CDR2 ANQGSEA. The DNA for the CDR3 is TGCAGCGTTTTTACAGGGTCCGCTTTCTTT. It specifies CSVFTGSAFF.

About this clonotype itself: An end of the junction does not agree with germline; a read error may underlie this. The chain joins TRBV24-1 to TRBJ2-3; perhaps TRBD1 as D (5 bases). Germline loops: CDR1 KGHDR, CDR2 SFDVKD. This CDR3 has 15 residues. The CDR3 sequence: CATSDQGSRTDTQYF. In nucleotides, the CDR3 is TGTGCCACCAGTGACCAGGGTTCGCGCACGGATACGCAGTATTTT.

The CDR3 sequence is CASGGTYEQYF. The CDR3, as DNA: TGTGCCAGTGGCGGAACCTACGAGCAGTACTTC. V gene TRBV19 combines with J gene TRBJ2-7; no firm D call. Trimming left V 8 bases short and J 2 bases short, with 7 bases between. Germline values: CDR1 LNHDA, CDR2 SQIVND (reference sequence). This CDR3 comprises 11 residues.

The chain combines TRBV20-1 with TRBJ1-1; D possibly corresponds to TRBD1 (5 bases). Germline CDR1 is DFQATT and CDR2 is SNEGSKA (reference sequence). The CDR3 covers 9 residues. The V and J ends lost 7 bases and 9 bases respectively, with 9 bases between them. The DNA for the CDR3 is TGCAGTGTCTCGGGACAAGCTTTCTTT. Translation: CSVSGQAFF.

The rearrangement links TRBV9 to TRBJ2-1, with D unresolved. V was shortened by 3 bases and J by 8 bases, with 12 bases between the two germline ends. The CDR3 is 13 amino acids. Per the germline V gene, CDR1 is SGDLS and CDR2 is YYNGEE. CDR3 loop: CASSGASWDEQFF. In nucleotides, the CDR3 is TGTGCCAGCAGCGGGGCCTCTTGGGATGAGCAGTTCTTC.

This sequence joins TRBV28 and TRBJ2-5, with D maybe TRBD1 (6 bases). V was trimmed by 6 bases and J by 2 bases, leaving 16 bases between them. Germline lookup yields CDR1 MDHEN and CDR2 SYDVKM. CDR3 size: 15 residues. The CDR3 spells CASSSGTRAQETQYF. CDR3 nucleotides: TGTGCCAGCAGCTCCGGGACAAGGGCACAAGAGACCCAGTACTTC.